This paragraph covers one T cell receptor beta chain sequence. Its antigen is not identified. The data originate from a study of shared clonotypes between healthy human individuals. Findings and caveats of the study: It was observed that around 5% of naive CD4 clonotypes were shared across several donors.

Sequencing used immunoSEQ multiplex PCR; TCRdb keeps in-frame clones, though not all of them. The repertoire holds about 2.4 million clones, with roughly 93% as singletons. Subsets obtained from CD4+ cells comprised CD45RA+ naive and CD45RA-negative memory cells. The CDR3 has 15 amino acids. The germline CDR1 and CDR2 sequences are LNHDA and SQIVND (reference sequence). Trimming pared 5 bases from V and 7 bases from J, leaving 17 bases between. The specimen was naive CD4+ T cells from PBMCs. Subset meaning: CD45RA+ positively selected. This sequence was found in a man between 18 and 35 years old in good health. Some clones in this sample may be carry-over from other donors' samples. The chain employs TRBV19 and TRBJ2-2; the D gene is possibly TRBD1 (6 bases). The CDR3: CASSQNYRESGELFF. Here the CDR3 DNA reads TGTGCCAGTAGTCAGAATTACAGGGAAAGCGGGGAGCTGTTTTTT.